These 23 T cell receptor beta chains share one sample of origin, sequenced in a study of cytomegalovirus exposure and HLA in healthy donors. Sequencing used immunoSEQ multiplex PCR; TCRdb keeps in-frame clones, though not all of them. Here the sample spans around 70,000 clones, 91% being singletons. Sequencing was performed on PBMCs. The receptors stem from a man in his late teens or twenties in good health and CMV-seronegative.

This clone appeared a few times. V is TRBV27 and J is TRBJ2-5; 9 nucleotides match TRBD1. The CDR3 has 17 amino acids. Germline lookup yields CDR1 MNHEY and CDR2 SMNVEV (reference sequence). V dropped 6 bases and J dropped 0; count of bases not matched to a gene: 11. The CDR3, as DNA: TGTGCCAGCAGCCGCAGAGGACAGGGGAGACACCAAGAGACCCAGTACTTC. Amino acids: CASSRRGQGRHQETQYF.

The J gene is TRBJ1-2, the V gene TRBV4-3; 10 positions match TRBD1. The CDR3 is 15 residues long. After removal of 4 bases from V and 2 bases from J, the junction contained 4 bases not matched to a gene. The germline V gene encodes CDR1 LGHNA and CDR2 YSLEER. The CDR3 reads CASSRRQGANYGYTF. The CDR3 DNA reads TGCGCCAGCAGCCGCCGACAGGGGGCCAACTATGGCTACACCTTC.

This chain connects TRBV2 to TRBJ1-1, with TRBD1 as a possible D gene (6 bases). The CDR3 contains 13 residues. Trimming pared 7 bases from V and 6 bases from J, leaving 15 bases between. Looked up from germline, CDR1 is SNHLY and CDR2 is FYNNEI. The CDR3 bases are TGTGCCAGCAACGGCCAGGGGCGCGCTGAAGCTTTCTTT. This sequence encodes CASNGQGRAEAFF.

The rearrangement links TRBV7-2 to TRBJ2-7; 9 bases are a match to TRBD1. Germline loops: CDR1 SGHTA, CDR2 FQGNSA. The CDR3 has 15 residues. V lost 5 bases to trimming and J lost 3 bases; unmatched junction nucleotides: 8. The CDR3 loop reads CASSTTGTGNYEQYF. The CDR3 nucleotides read TGTGCCAGCAGCACGACCGGGACAGGGAACTACGAGCAGTACTTC.

This clone has a single count. The chain carries TRBV10-3 and TRBJ1-5; 8 bases are shared with TRBD1. CDR3 size: 14 residues. Germline V CDR1 and CDR2: ENHRY, SYGVKD. Trimming took 3 bases from V and 7 from J; bases not matched to a gene: 5. The chain's CDR3 is CAISDPDRVQPQHF. DNA for the CDR3: TGTGCCATCAGTGACCCGGACAGGGTACAGCCCCAGCATTTT.

The chain employs TRBV10-3 and TRBJ2-5, with 10 bases aligning to TRBD1. J gave up 4 bases and V 2 bases, and 7 bases lay outside the gene matches. The CDR3 is 16 amino acids. Per germline, CDR1 ENHRY and CDR2 SYGVKD. CDR3 DNA sequence: TGTGCCATCAGTGAGGACAGGGGGCTCGAGGGAGAGACCCAGTACTTC. The encoded protein is CAISEDRGLEGETQYF.

The V and J genes are TRBV28 and TRBJ2-7; TRBD1 agrees at 8 bases. The germline CDR1 and CDR2 sequences are MDHEN and SYDVKM. J was trimmed by 3 bases and V by 5 bases; bases with no gene match: 6. CDR3 length: 14 amino acids. The CDR3 DNA reads as TGTGCCAGCAGTACCCAGGGGGCTAACTACGAGCAGTACTTC. This sequence encodes CASSTQGANYEQYF.

This clone was counted many times. The rearrangement joins TRBV5-1 to TRBJ2-7; TRBD2 is a possible D gene (5 bases). Germline CDR1 reads SGHRS; CDR2 reads YFSETQ. This CDR3 comprises 15 residues. The V end was cut by 0 bases, the J end by 1 base, with 11 bases between. The CDR3 spells CASSLGPRLSYEQYF. The CDR3, as DNA: TGCGCCAGCAGCTTGGGACCGCGACTATCCTACGAGCAGTACTTC.

V is TRBV4-3 and J is TRBJ1-2, with TRBD1 matching 7 bases. Per the germline V gene, CDR1 is LGHNA and CDR2 is YSLEER. There are 15 residues in the CDR3. The V and J ends lost 3 bases and 2 bases, in that order; junction bases with no gene match: 6. CDR3 amino acids: CASSQQGVGNYGYTF. The CDR3 DNA reads TGCGCCAGCAGCCAGCAGGGGGTGGGGAACTATGGCTACACCTTC.

The J gene is TRBJ1-3, the V gene TRBV29-1; D uncertain. Germline CDR1 SQVTM, CDR2 ANQGSEA. This CDR3 comprises 16 residues. Between the trimmed V and J ends, which lost 7 bases and 3 bases, there was a span of 22 bases. Written as DNA, the CDR3 is TGCAGCGCGACCGGGAATCTTCCCCATTTTGGAAACACCATATATTTT. Protein sequence: CSATGNLPHFGNTIYF.

The chain carries TRBV15 and TRBJ2-1, with TRBD2 matching over 9 bases. Trimming took 4 bases from V and 5 from J; bases not matched to a gene: 6. Germline V lookup: CDR1 LNHNV, CDR2 YYDKDF (reference sequence). The CDR3 contains 15 residues. This CDR3 reads CATSKGLAGNNEQFF. CDR3 sequence (DNA): TGTGCCACCAGCAAGGGACTAGCAGGAAACAATGAGCAGTTCTTC.

The chain employs TRBV7-2 and TRBJ2-5; TRBD1 matches 11 bases. V lost 5 bases and J lost 4; bases outside the gene matches: 3. Germline values: CDR1 SGHTA, CDR2 FQGNSA. This CDR3 has 14 residues. The CDR3 spells CASSPDRGRETQYF. The DNA of the CDR3 is TGTGCCAGCAGCCCGGACAGGGGGCGAGAGACCCAGTACTTC.

The chain carries TRBV10-3 and TRBJ2-3; D is uncertain. V was clipped by 5 bases and J by 3 bases, with 6 bases between them. Per the germline V gene, CDR1 is ENHRY and CDR2 is SYGVKD. This CDR3 comprises 12 residues. The CDR3 protein is CAISSPTDTQYF. DNA of the CDR3: TGTGCCATCAGTTCCCCTACAGATACGCAGTATTTT.

This chain uses TRBV19 with TRBJ1-1; no firm D call. V was clipped by 6 bases and J by 2 bases, with 16 bases between them. Looked up from germline, CDR1 is LNHDA and CDR2 is SQIVND (reference sequence). The CDR3 spans 15 residues. The CDR3 here is CASSLREELNTEAFF. Written as DNA, the CDR3 is TGTGCCAGTAGCCTTAGAGAAGAACTCAACACTGAAGCTTTCTTT.

This sequence joins TRBV4-1 and TRBJ2-3; possible D gene TRBD1, 6 bases. Trimming took 1 base from V and 2 from J, leaving 13 bases between them. Per the germline V gene, CDR1 is MGHRA and CDR2 is YSYEKL. The CDR3 runs to 16 residues. The CDR3 sequence is CASSQGDIVLTDTQYF. Here the CDR3 DNA reads TGCGCCAGCAGCCAAGGGGACATAGTCCTCACAGATACGCAGTATTTT.

This chain connects TRBV30 to TRBJ2-1, with TRBD2 matching 12 bases. This CDR3 is 14 amino acids long. CDR1 is GTSNPN, CDR2 SVGIG, per germline (reference sequence). Unmatched junction bases numbered 4, after V lost 4 bases and J lost 6 bases. CDR3 region: CAWTLAGGSNEQFF. CDR3 DNA: TGTGCCTGGACTCTAGCGGGAGGGAGCAATGAGCAGTTCTTC.

This chain uses TRBV4-3 with TRBJ2-3; D gene uncertain. The CDR3 spans 13 residues. Per the germline V gene, CDR1 is LGHNA and CDR2 is YSLEER. The V end lost 3 bases, the J end lost 5 bases, and 9 bases lay between the germline ends. The CDR3 bases are TGCGCCAGCAGCCAGAGAGTTGTAGATACGCAGTATTTT. This encodes CASSQRVVDTQYF.

The chain is built from TRBV7-2 and TRBJ2-7; a weak D match, TRBD2 (6 bases). This CDR3 comprises 14 residues. The ends were cut back, 5 bases at V and 3 bases at J, with 14 bases in the middle. CDR1 is SGHTA and CDR2 is FQGNSA in the germline V gene. The chain's CDR3 is CASSLGLPVYEQYF. The CDR3 DNA is TGTGCCAGCAGCCTGGGACTTCCCGTCTACGAGCAGTACTTC.

This chain connects TRBV7-9 to TRBJ2-2, with 9 bases aligning to TRBD2. The length of the CDR3 is 18 residues. Trimming removed 3 bases from V and 5 bases from J; junction bases left unmatched: 13. Germline V gene data show CDR1 as SEHNR and CDR2 as FQNEAQ (reference sequence). CDR3 residues: CASSLKRGIAGVTGELFF. The DNA of the CDR3 is TGTGCCAGCAGCTTGAAGAGGGGGATAGCGGGAGTAACCGGGGAGCTGTTTTTT.

This clone was observed once. The gene calls are TRBV7-8 and TRBJ1-1; TRBD1 might be the D (5 bases). CDR1 is SGHVS, CDR2 FQNEAQ, per germline. Between the trimmed V and J ends, which lost 4 bases and 0 bases, there was a span of 24 bases. The CDR3 has 19 amino acids. Here the CDR3 reads CASSSPVGAPNRMNTEAFF. Written as DNA, the CDR3 is TGTGCCAGCAGCTCGCCGGTAGGGGCCCCCAATAGAATGAACACTGAAGCTTTCTTT.

V usage is TRBV11-2 and J usage is TRBJ2-1; 12 positions agree with TRBD2. The length of the CDR3 is 16 residues. Germline trimming cut 1 base from V and 8 bases from J; bases unmatched to any gene: 6. Germline CDR1 is SGHAT and CDR2 is FQNNGV. CDR3 region: CASSLGLAGVVYEQFF. DNA of the CDR3: TGTGCCAGCAGCTTAGGACTAGCGGGAGTCGTCTATGAGCAGTTCTTC.

The chain couples TRBV7-6 to TRBJ2-1; 13 bases agree with TRBD2. The CDR3 is 15 amino acids. J lost 9 bases, V lost 5 bases, and 7 bases had no gene match. Germline CDR1 SGHVS, CDR2 FNYEAQ. The CDR3 nucleotides read TGTGCCAGCAGCCCCCGGACTAGCGGGGGTAGTGAGCAGTTCTTC. Its protein is CASSPRTSGGSEQFF. The whole variable domain, filled in from reference TRBV7-6 and TRBJ2-1, reads GAGVSQSPRYKVTKRGQDVALRCDPISGHVSLYWYRQALGQGPEFLTYFNYEAQQDKSGLPNDRFSAERPEGSISTLTIQRTEQRDSAMYRCASSPRTSGGSEQFFGPGTRLTVL.

For this clone: The identical CDR3 is also encoded by other nucleotide sequences in the sample. V is TRBV7-2 and J is TRBJ1-2; a possible D gene is TRBD1 (5 bases). The CDR3 contains 12 residues. Trimming removed 1 base at V and 8 bases at J, with 8 bases between. The germline V gene encodes CDR1 SGHTA and CDR2 FQGNSA. This CDR3 is CASSLGQGGYTF. The CDR3 nucleotides read TGTGCCAGCAGCTTAGGCCAGGGAGGCTACACCTTC.